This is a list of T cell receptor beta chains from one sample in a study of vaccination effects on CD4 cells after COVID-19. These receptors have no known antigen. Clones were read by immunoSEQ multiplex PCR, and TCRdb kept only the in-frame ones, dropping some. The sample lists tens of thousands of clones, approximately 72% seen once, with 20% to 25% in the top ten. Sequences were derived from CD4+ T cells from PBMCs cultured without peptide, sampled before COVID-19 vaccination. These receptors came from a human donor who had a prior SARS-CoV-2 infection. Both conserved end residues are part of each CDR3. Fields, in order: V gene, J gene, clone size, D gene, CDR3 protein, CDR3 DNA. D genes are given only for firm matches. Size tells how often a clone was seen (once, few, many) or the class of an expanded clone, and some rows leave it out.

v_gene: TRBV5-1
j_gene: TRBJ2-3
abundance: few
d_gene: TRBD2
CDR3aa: CASSKRGTRVTDTQYF
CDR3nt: TGCGCCAGCAGCAAGAGGGGGACTAGGGTCACAGATACGCAGTATTTT

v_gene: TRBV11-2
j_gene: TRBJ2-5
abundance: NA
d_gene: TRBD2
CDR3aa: CASSSGGTQYF
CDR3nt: TGTGCCAGCAGCTCGGGGGGGACCCAGTACTTC

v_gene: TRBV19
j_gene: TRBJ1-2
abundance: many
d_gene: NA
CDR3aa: CASSIRRGGAGYTF
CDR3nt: TGTGCCAGTAGTATTAGGAGGGGTGGGGCTGGCTACACCTTC

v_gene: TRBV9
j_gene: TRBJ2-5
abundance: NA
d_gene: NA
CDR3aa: CASSVELRQETQYF
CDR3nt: TGTGCCAGCAGCGTAGAATTGAGACAAGAGACCCAGTACTTC

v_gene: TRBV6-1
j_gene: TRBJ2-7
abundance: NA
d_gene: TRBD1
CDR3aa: CASSGTGYDSYEQYF
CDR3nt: TGTGCCAGCAGTGGGACAGGGTATGATTCCTACGAGCAGTACTTC

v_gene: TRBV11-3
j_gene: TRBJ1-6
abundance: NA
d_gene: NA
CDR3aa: CASSPQGLNSPLHF
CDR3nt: TGTGCCAGCAGCCCCCAGGGGTTGAATTCACCCCTCCACTTT

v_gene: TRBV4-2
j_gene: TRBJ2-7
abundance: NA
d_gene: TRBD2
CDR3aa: CASSPASGRDDEQYF
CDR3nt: TGTGCCAGCAGCCCAGCTAGCGGGAGGGACGACGAGCAGTACTTC

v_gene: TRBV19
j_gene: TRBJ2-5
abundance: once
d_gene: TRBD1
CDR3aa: CASSARPGTGETQYF
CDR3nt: TGTGCCAGTAGTGCAAGGCCCGGGACAGGAGAGACCCAGTACTTC

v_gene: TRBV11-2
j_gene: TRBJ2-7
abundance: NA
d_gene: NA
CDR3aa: CASSAPGRPYEQYF
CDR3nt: TGTGCCAGCAGCGCCCCGGGCAGGCCCTACGAGCAGTACTTC

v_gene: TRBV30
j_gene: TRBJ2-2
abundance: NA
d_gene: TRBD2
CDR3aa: CAWSSVGTSDAGELFF
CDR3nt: TGTGCCTGGAGTTCAGTGGGGACTAGCGATGCCGGGGAGCTGTTTTTT

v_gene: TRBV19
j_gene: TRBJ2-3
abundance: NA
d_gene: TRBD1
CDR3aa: CASSLPGQGTQDTQYF
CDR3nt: TGTGCCAGTAGTCTCCCGGGACAGGGGACCCAAGATACGCAGTATTTT

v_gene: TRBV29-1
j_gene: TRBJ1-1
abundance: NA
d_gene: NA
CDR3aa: CSVGGGWGMNTEAFF
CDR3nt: TGCAGCGTTGGGGGGGGGTGGGGGATGAACACTGAAGCTTTCTTT

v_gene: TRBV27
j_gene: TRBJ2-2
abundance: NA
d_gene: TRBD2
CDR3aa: CASSLYTGGGTGELFF
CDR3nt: TGTGCCAGCAGTTTATACACGGGAGGGGGGACCGGGGAGCTGTTTTTT

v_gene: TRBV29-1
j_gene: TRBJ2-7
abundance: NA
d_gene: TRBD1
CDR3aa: CSVEDPGTGTAYEQYF
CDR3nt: TGCAGCGTTGAAGACCCTGGGACAGGGACTGCCTACGAGCAGTACTTC

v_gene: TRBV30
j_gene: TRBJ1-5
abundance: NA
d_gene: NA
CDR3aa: CAWSADSNQPQHF
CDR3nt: TGTGCCTGGAGTGCGGATAGCAATCAGCCCCAGCATTTT

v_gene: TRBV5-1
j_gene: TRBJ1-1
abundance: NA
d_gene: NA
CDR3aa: CASGRGRDTEAFF
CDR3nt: TGCGCCAGCGGCCGGGGGAGGGACACTGAAGCTTTCTTT

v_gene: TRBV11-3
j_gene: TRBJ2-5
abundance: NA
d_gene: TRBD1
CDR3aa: CASSLSYRGGTQYF
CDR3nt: TGTGCCAGCAGCTTGTCATACAGGGGCGGGACCCAGTACTTC

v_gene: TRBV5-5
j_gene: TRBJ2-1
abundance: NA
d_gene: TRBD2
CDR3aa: CASSPGVWTSGGTYNEQFF
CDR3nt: TGTGCCAGCAGCCCCGGGGTCTGGACTAGCGGGGGGACTTACAATGAGCAGTTCTTC

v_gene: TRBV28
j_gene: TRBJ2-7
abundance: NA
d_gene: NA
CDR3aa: CASSLPGTIYEQYF
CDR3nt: TGTGCCAGCAGTTTACCCGGGACAATTTACGAGCAGTACTTC

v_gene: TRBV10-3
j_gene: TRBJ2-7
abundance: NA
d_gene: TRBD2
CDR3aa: CAISDPGTSGGNYEQYF
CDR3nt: TGTGCCATCAGTGACCCCGGGACTAGCGGGGGGAACTACGAGCAGTACTTC

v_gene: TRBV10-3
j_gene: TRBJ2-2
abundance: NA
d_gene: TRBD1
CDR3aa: CAISEGRTGNTGELFF
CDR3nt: TGTGCCATCAGTGAGGGGCGGACAGGGAACACCGGGGAGCTGTTTTTT

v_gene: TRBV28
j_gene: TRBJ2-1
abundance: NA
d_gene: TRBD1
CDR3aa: CASSSYGGQGARYNEQFF
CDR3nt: TGTGCCAGCAGTTCCTACGGTGGACAGGGGGCGCGGTACAATGAGCAGTTCTTC

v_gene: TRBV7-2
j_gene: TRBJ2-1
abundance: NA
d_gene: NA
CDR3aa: CASSLPGATYNEQFF
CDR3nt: TGTGCCAGCAGCTTACCAGGGGCCACCTACAATGAGCAGTTCTTC

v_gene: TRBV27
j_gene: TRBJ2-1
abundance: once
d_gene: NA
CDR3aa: CASVKTGSDEQFF
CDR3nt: TGTGCCAGCGTGAAAACAGGGTCCGATGAGCAGTTCTTC

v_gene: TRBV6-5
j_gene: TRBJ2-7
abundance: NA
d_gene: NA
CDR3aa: CASSYVPGSSYEQYF
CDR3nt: TGTGCCAGCAGTTATGTACCGGGAAGCTCCTACGAGCAGTACTTC

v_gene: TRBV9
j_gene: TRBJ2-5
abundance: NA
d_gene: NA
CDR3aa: CASSVRDQETQYF
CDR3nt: TGTGCCAGCAGCGTACGGGACCAAGAGACCCAGTACTTC

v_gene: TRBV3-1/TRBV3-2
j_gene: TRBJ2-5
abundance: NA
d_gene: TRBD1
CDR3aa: CASSALGTGGIQETQYF
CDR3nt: TGTGCCAGCAGCGCATTAGGGACAGGGGGTATCCAAGAGACCCAGTACTTC

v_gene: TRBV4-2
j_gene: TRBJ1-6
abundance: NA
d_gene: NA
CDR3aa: CASSLSTDLRENSPLHF
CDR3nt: TGTGCCAGCAGCCTAAGCACGGACCTCAGAGAAAATTCACCCCTCCACTTT

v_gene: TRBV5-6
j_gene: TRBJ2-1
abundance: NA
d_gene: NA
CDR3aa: CASSLPQGGSKQFF
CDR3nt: TGTGCCAGCAGCTTGCCTCAAGGGGGAAGTAAGCAGTTCTTC

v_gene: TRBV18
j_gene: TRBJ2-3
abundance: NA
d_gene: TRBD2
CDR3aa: CASSPAGGADTQYF
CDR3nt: TGTGCCAGCTCACCAGCGGGGGGCGCGGATACGCAGTATTTT

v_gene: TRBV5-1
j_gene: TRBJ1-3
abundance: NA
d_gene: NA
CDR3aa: CASSSDSNSGNTIYF
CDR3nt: TGCGCCAGCAGCTCCGACAGTAACTCTGGAAACACCATATATTTT

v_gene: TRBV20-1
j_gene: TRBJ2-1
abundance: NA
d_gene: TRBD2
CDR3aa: CSGAGVDEQFF
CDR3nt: TGCAGTGGGGCGGGAGTGGATGAGCAGTTCTTC